The rows below give T cell receptor beta chains drawn from one sample of a study of CD8+ T cells in alopecia areata. Sequenced by immunoSEQ multiplex PCR; TCRdb stores in-frame clones only, minus some. The profile shows about 140,000 clones, nearly 55% of them singletons. The sequenced sample was CD8+ T cells sorted from blood, obtained at week 4, from a patient treated with tofacitinib. The receptors come from a human donor with alopecia areata. Both conserved end residues are trimmed from each CDR3. A D gene is named only where the DNA matches it firmly.

V gene	J gene	D gene	CDR3 protein
TRBV4-1	TRBJ1-5	.	ASSQESRFNQPQH
TRBV14	TRBJ1-3	TRBD1	ASSQLTGDSGNTIY
TRBV9	TRBJ1-6	.	ASRGDPPNSPLH
TRBV29-1	TRBJ1-2	.	SVEMAGDGYT
TRBV25-1	TRBJ1-1	.	ASSESGRGGTEAF
TRBV27	TRBJ2-7	.	ASSLSEDYEQY
TRBV25-1	TRBJ1-6	.	ASSDPKASEGNSPLH
TRBV7-9	TRBJ2-1	.	ASSLVRYNEQF
TRBV30	TRBJ2-7	.	AWSAGSYEQY
TRBV5-6	TRBJ2-5	TRBD2	ASSSGLAEETQY
TRBV4-1	TRBJ2-7	.	ASSEAIAGAAEQY
TRBV11-2	TRBJ2-5	.	ASSLHQETQY
TRBV5-6	TRBJ1-5	.	ASSLSTGNQPQH
TRBV7-2	TRBJ1-5	.	ASDHTPYSNQPQH
TRBV18	TRBJ2-5	.	ASSLYGGDQETQY
TRBV30	TRBJ2-7	.	AWSVSSGEQY
TRBV15	TRBJ1-1	.	ATSGIFDTEAF
TRBV15	TRBJ1-2	.	ATSSTEGVHYT
TRBV29-1	TRBJ1-1	TRBD1	SDSGQGETEAF
TRBV11-2	TRBJ2-3	.	ASSGAKGRGTDTQY
TRBV30	TRBJ1-2	.	AWSGGSYGYT
TRBV5-1	TRBJ2-3	.	ASSLRAADTQY
TRBV7-8	TRBJ2-7	.	ASSLSTGYEQY
TRBV9	TRBJ1-2	.	ASSNYGYT
TRBV29-1	TRBJ2-7	.	SVEGGEDYEQY
TRBV9	TRBJ2-5	.	ASSAGSVETQY
TRBV11-2	TRBJ1-2	.	ASSWAHPTDGYT
TRBV6-6	TRBJ2-2	.	ASSTLQDFGELF
TRBV6-6	TRBJ2-1	.	ASSGGPSSYNEQF
TRBV6-1	TRBJ2-7	.	ASLAVDAGQY
TRBV2	TRBJ1-1	.	ASSEGGDTEAF
TRBV27	TRBJ1-1	.	ASSLRQVNTEAF
TRBV7-8	TRBJ2-7	TRBD2	ASSLRLAASPPYEQY
TRBV7-8	TRBJ1-5	.	ASSLTPGQNQPQH
TRBV21-1	TRBJ1-5	.	ASSIGIDSNQPQH
TRBV30	TRBJ2-3	.	AWRTGERITDTQY
TRBV19	TRBJ2-5	.	ASSRDREGSQETQY
TRBV7-9	TRBJ2-7	.	ASSSDGGAITYEQY
TRBV4-1	TRBJ1-2	.	ASSQVGYGYT
TRBV5-1	TRBJ2-7	TRBD2	ASSSTGTSTSYEQY
TRBV18	TRBJ2-1	.	ASSQSPPLF
TRBV27	TRBJ1-5	TRBD1	ASTAQGGDQPQH
TRBV29-1	TRBJ1-1	.	SVGGPFRGDEAF
TRBV4-1	TRBJ1-4	.	ASSQETGNGEKLF